These 6 T cell receptor beta chains came from one sample sequenced in a study of T cells in localized non-small cell lung cancer. This table comes from immunoSEQ multiplex PCR, and its TCRdb copy is limited to in-frame clones, with some not included. The repertoire consists of about 33,000 clones, with roughly 88% occurring once and the leading ten covering roughly 4.5%. Sequencing was performed on peripheral blood, taken before any cancer treatment. These receptors all come from a man between 40 and 69 years old with stage I lung adenocarcinoma.

With regard to this clone: The sample contains more than one DNA sequence encoding this CDR3. This chain connects TRBV6-1 to TRBJ2-7; unclear D gene. Germline CDR1 is MNHNS and CDR2 is SASEGT. The CDR3 is made up of 14 amino acids. V was clipped by 4 bases and J by 2 bases, with 12 bases between them. The CDR3, as DNA: TGTGCCAGCAGTGGATGGCCAGAGACCTACGAGCAGTACTTC. Its protein product is CASSGWPETYEQYF.

The V and J genes are TRBV19 and TRBJ1-1; D unresolved. The V gene lost 5 bases and the J gene lost 0 bases, with 13 bases spanning the gap. CDR1 is LNHDA, CDR2 SQIVND, per germline (reference sequence). The CDR3 covers 15 residues. CDR3 nucleotides: TGTGCCAGTAGTCTGGGAGCTCATCTGAACACTGAAGCTTTCTTT. It encodes CASSLGAHLNTEAFF.

V is TRBV2 and J is TRBJ1-2; D is undetermined. The CDR3 has 10 amino acids. Trimming removed 8 bases at V and 7 bases at J, with 8 bases between. The germline V gene encodes CDR1 SNHLY and CDR2 FYNNEI. Here the CDR3 DNA reads TGTGCCAGCTATTCCGTTGGCTACACCTTC. Protein: CASYSVGYTF. The complete variable domain, with remaining parts taken from reference TRBV2 and TRBJ1-2, reads EPEVTQTPSHQVTQMGQEVILRCVPISNHLYFYWYRQILGQKVEFLVSFYNNEISEKSEIFDDQFSVERPDGSNFTLKIRSTKLEDSAMYFCASYSVGYTFGSGTRLTVV.

The J gene is TRBJ1-1, the V gene TRBV19, with D perhaps TRBD1 (5 bases). V was shortened by 4 bases and J by 3 bases, with 18 bases between the two germline ends. The CDR3 extends over 16 amino acids. Germline V CDR1 and CDR2: LNHDA, SQIVND (reference sequence). As DNA, the CDR3 is TGTGCCAGTAGTAAATCTTTTTCGACAGCTGACACTGAAGCTTTCTTT. Amino acids: CASSKSFSTADTEAFF.

The rearrangement uses TRBV25-1 and TRBJ1-5, with D perhaps TRBD1 (6 bases). CDR3 length: 14 residues. Germline V gene data show CDR1 as MGHDK and CDR2 as SYGVNS. Trimming removed 4 bases at V and 0 bases at J, with 7 bases between. CDR3 amino acids: CASSVQGSNQPQHF. The CDR3 DNA is TGTGCCAGCAGTGTACAGGGTAGCAATCAGCCCCAGCATTTT.

This clone has a handful of counts. This chain links TRBV19 with TRBJ2-6; maybe TRBD1 (6 bases). V was clipped by 6 bases and J by 0 bases, with 18 bases between them. The CDR3 totals 18 residues. Germline values: CDR1 LNHDA, CDR2 SQIVND (reference sequence). This CDR3 is CASRNQGIGRSGANVLTF. For the CDR3, the DNA is TGTGCCAGTAGGAACCAGGGGATAGGACGCTCTGGGGCCAACGTCCTGACTTTC.